Listed below are T cell receptor beta chains from one sample, sequenced in a study of T cell responses to AZD1222 COVID-19 vaccine. TCRdb keeps only in-frame clones here, not all; method: immunoSEQ multiplex PCR. The data hold about 54,000 clones, with 70% to 90% observed a single time. Sample: peripheral blood, taken on day 0 of AZD1222 vaccination. These TCRs come from an adult in good health. CDR3s include the opening cysteine and the closing phenylalanine or tryptophan. A D gene is named only where the DNA matches it firmly. Clone size appears in some rows only: once, few, many, or a class for an expanded clone.

J,D,size,V,CDR3,DNA
TRBJ2-7,.,.,TRBV9,CASSQTRGTSSYEQYF,TGTGCCAGCAGCCAAACTAGAGGGACATCCTCCTACGAGCAGTACTTC
TRBJ2-1,.,.,TRBV30,CALGRTYNEQFF,TGTGCCTTGGGGAGGACCTACAATGAGCAGTTCTTC
TRBJ2-1,TRBD2,.,TRBV24-1,CATSDPGTSVNEQFF,TGTGCCACCAGTGACCCCGGGACTAGTGTAAATGAGCAGTTCTTC
TRBJ1-2,.,once,TRBV6-5,CASSFNRDYYGYTF,TGTGCCAGCAGTTTTAACAGGGACTACTATGGCTACACCTTC
TRBJ2-1,.,.,TRBV18,CASSPLGERFYNEQFF,TGTGCCAGCTCACCACTCGGGGAGCGGTTCTACAATGAGCAGTTCTTC
TRBJ2-1,TRBD1,.,TRBV6-1,CASSEPGQGSGEQFF,TGTGCCAGCAGTGAACCGGGACAGGGATCTGGTGAGCAGTTCTTC
TRBJ2-3,TRBD2,.,TRBV5-1,CASSPRTSGSTDTQYF,TGCGCCAGCAGCCCCAGGACTAGCGGTAGCACAGATACGCAGTATTTT
TRBJ2-1,TRBD1,once,TRBV5-6,CASSHGDRTYNEQFF,TGTGCCAGCAGCCATGGGGACAGAACCTACAATGAGCAGTTCTTC
TRBJ1-5,.,.,TRBV6-2/TRBV6-3,CASSYGAPIDQPQHF,TGTGCCAGCAGTTACGGGGCGCCCATCGATCAGCCCCAGCATTTT
TRBJ2-5,TRBD2,.,TRBV7-6,CASSLGLAGDVGETQYF,TGTGCCAGCAGCTTAGGACTAGCGGGAGATGTAGGGGAGACCCAGTACTTC
TRBJ1-1,.,.,TRBV18,CANSFGEGTEAFF,TGTGCCAACTCGTTTGGGGAGGGCACTGAAGCTTTCTTT
TRBJ1-5,TRBD1,.,TRBV7-8,CASSTDRGSPNQPQHF,TGTGCCAGCAGCACGGACAGGGGGTCCCCAAATCAGCCCCAGCATTTT
TRBJ1-3,.,.,TRBV9,CASSVGGVGNTIYF,TGTGCCAGCAGCGTCGGGGGCGTCGGAAACACCATATATTTT
TRBJ2-2,.,.,TRBV19,CASSNFITGELFF,TGTGCCAGTAGTAACTTCATCACCGGGGAGCTGTTTTTT
TRBJ2-1,TRBD2,.,TRBV11-2,CASSFRLAESNNEQFF,TGTGCCAGCAGCTTTCGGCTAGCGGAAAGTAACAATGAGCAGTTCTTC
TRBJ2-7,.,few,TRBV16,CASSRGYLYEQYF,TGTGCCAGCAGCCGAGGTTACCTCTACGAGCAGTACTTC
TRBJ2-7,.,.,TRBV9,CASSVTGNTYEQYF,TGTGCCAGCAGCGTTACAGGGAATACCTACGAGCAGTACTTC
TRBJ2-1,TRBD2,.,TRBV11-2,CASSLGLATYNEQFF,TGTGCCAGCAGCTTAGGACTAGCAACCTACAATGAGCAGTTCTTC
TRBJ1-3,TRBD1,few,TRBV5-1,CASSGDRLNPLSGNTIYF,TGCGCCAGCAGCGGGGACAGACTTAACCCACTTTCTGGAAACACCATATATTTT
TRBJ2-7,TRBD1,.,TRBV11-2,CASSVSGTGFEQYF,TGTGCCAGCAGCGTATCCGGGACAGGGTTTGAGCAGTACTTC
TRBJ2-7,.,.,TRBV29-1,CSVDSGYEQYF,TGCAGCGTTGATAGTGGCTACGAGCAGTACTTC
TRBJ2-1,.,once,TRBV4-1,CASSQEGWGLGNEQFF,TGCGCCAGCAGCCAAGAGGGCTGGGGCTTGGGCAATGAGCAGTTCTTC
TRBJ1-1,.,few,TRBV2,CASIREDHTEAFF,TGTGCCAGCATCCGGGAGGATCACACTGAAGCTTTCTTT
TRBJ2-2,TRBD2,few,TRBV7-8,CASSLALAGSHTGELFF,TGTGCCAGCAGCTTAGCCCTAGCGGGATCCCACACCGGGGAGCTGTTTTTT
TRBJ2-1,.,.,TRBV19,CASSSLGISSYNEQFF,TGTGCCAGTAGTAGCCTCGGGATAAGCTCCTACAATGAGCAGTTCTTC
TRBJ2-7,.,.,TRBV2,CASSELAGGIRFYEQYF,TGTGCCAGCAGTGAATTGGCAGGAGGTATCCGTTTCTACGAGCAGTACTTC
TRBJ2-7,.,.,TRBV29-1,CSVIGTGAGEQYF,TGCAGCGTAATTGGTACGGGGGCGGGGGAGCAGTACTTC
TRBJ1-6,TRBD1,.,TRBV27,CASSFRDRGLGYNSPLHF,TGTGCCAGCAGTTTCAGGGACAGGGGACTCGGCTATAATTCACCCCTCCACTTT
TRBJ2-1,.,.,TRBV18,CASSPSEGTGTRLNEQFF,TGTGCCAGCTCACCTTCTGAAGGTACAGGTACTCGACTGAATGAGCAGTTCTTC
TRBJ1-5,TRBD1,.,TRBV18,CASSSGTGAQPQHF,TGTGCCAGCTCGTCCGGGACAGGGGCTCAGCCCCAGCATTTT
TRBJ1-1,.,.,TRBV3-1/TRBV3-2,CASSQGGWGHTEAFF,TGTGCCAGCAGCCAAGGAGGGTGGGGGCACACTGAAGCTTTCTTT
TRBJ2-7,TRBD2,.,TRBV2,CASRPTSGGQHF,TGTGCCAGCAGGCCAACTAGCGGGGGGCAACACTTC
TRBJ2-1,.,.,TRBV7-7,CASSLGWNNEQFF,TGTGCTAGCAGCTTAGGTTGGAACAATGAGCAGTTCTTC
TRBJ2-4,.,once,TRBV3-1/TRBV3-2,CASSRAKNIQYF,TGTGCCAGCTCCAGGGCCAAAAACATTCAGTACTTC
TRBJ2-1,TRBD2,once,TRBV5-4,CASSLGASGGMGNEQFF,TGTGCCAGCAGCTTGGGAGCTAGCGGGGGTATGGGCAATGAGCAGTTCTTC
TRBJ2-7,TRBD2,once,TRBV19,CASSKPPGLAGEQYF,TGTGCCAGTAGTAAACCCCCGGGACTAGCGGGGGAGCAGTACTTC
TRBJ2-2,TRBD2,once,TRBV5-8,CASSFGLAGSGELFF,TGTGCCAGCAGCTTCGGACTAGCGGGAAGTGGGGAGCTGTTTTTT
TRBJ2-3,.,once,TRBV15,CATSTPAGSYTDTQYF,TGTGCCACCAGCACACCCGCCGGGAGTTACACAGATACGCAGTATTTT
TRBJ2-7,TRBD2,once,TRBV10-3,CAISDPTLAGGYEQYF,TGTGCCATCAGTGACCCCACACTAGCGGGTGGCTACGAGCAGTACTTC
TRBJ1-5,.,.,TRBV18,CASSPRQSNQPQHF,TGTGCCAGCTCACCACGGCAAAGCAATCAGCCCCAGCATTTT
TRBJ2-1,.,.,TRBV14,CASSQAPPRNEQFF,TGTGCCAGCAGCCAAGCACCCCCTAGGAATGAGCAGTTCTTC
TRBJ2-3,.,.,TRBV7-8,CASSVTIASTDTQYF,TGTGCCAGCAGCGTAACGATCGCAAGCACAGATACGCAGTATTTT
TRBJ2-2,.,.,TRBV11-2,CASSSRGAGETKTGELFF,TGTGCCAGCAGCTCCCGGGGGGCGGGAGAAACTAAGACCGGGGAGCTGTTTTTT